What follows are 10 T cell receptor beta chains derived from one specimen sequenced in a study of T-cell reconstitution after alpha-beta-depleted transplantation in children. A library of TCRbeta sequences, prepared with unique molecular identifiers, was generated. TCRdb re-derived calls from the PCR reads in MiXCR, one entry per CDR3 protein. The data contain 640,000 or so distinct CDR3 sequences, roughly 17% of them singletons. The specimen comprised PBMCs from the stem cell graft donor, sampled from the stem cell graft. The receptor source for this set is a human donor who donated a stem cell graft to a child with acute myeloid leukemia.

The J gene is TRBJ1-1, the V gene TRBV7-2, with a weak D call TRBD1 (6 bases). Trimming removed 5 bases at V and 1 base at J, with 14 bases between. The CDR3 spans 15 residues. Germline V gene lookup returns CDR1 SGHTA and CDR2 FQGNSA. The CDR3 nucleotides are TGTGCCAGCAGCCCCCTTTCGACAGGGAACACTGAAGCTTTCTTT. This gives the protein CASSPLSTGNTEAFF.

CDR3 nucleotide sequence: TGCGCCAGCAGCCAAGATCCAGAAGACGAGCAGTACTTC. As protein: CASSQDPEDEQYF. V usage is TRBV4-3 and J usage is TRBJ2-7, with unresolved D. The germline gives CDR1 LGHNA, CDR2 YSLEER. The CDR3 is 13 amino acids. Between the trimmed V and J ends, which lost 0 bases and 5 bases, there was a span of 8 bases.

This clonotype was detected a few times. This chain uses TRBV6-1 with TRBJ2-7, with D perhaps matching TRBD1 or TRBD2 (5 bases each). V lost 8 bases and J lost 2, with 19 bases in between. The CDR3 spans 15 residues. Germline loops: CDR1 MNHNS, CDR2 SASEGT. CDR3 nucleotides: TGTGCCAGCTCACCATCGGGAACAGGCGCCTACGAGCAGTACGTC. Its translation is CASSPSGTGAYEQYV.

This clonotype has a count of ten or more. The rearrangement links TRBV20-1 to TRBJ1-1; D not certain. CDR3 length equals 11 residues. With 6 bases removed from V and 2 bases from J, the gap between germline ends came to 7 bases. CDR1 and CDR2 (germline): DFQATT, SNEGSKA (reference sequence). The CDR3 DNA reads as TGCAGTGCCAATTTTAACACTGAAGCTTTCTTT. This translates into CSANFNTEAFF.

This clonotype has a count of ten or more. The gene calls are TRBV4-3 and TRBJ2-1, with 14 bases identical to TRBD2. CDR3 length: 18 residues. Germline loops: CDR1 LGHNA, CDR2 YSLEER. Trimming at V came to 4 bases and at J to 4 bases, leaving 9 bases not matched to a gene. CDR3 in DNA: TGCGCCAGCAGCCCGATGACTAGCGGGGGGGCAGGTTACAATGAGCAGTTCTTC. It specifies CASSPMTSGGAGYNEQFF.

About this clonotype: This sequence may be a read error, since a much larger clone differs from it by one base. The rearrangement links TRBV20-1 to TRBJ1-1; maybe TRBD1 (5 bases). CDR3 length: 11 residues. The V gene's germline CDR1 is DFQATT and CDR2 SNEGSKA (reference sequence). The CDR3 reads CNVYKGAIAFF. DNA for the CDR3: TGCAATGTTTATAAAGGGGCTATAGCTTTCTTT.

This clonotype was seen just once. The CDR3 here is CASSFNGQGHTF. The CDR3 nucleotides are TGTGCCAGCAGCTTTAACGGACAGGGGCACACCTTC. The chain links TRBV11-2 to TRBJ1-2, with 9 nucleotides matching TRBD1. Germline assignment: CDR1 SGHAT and CDR2 FQNNGV. The CDR3 extends over 12 amino acids. J was trimmed by 12 bases and V by 3 bases; bases with no gene match: 5.

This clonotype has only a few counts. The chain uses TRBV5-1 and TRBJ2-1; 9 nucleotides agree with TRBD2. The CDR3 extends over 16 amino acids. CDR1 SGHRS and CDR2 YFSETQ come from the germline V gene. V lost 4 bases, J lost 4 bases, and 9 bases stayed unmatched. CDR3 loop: CASSPRLAEIYNEQFF. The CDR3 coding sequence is TGCGCCAGCAGCCCTCGACTAGCGGAGATATACAATGAGCAGTTCTTC. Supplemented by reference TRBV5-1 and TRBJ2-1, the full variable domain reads KAGVTQTPRYLIKTRGQQVTLSCSPISGHRSVSWYQQTPGQGLQFLFEYFSETQRNKGNFPGRFSGRQFSNSRSEMNVSTLELGDSALYLCASSPRLAEIYNEQFFGPGTRLTVL.

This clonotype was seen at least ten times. Here the CDR3 DNA reads TGTGCCATCAGGGACAGCGTCGGGGAGCTGTTTTTT. This sequence encodes CAIRDSVGELFF. The chain joins TRBV10-3 to TRBJ2-2; D might be TRBD1 (6 bases). The germline CDR1 and CDR2 sequences are ENHRY and SYGVKD. Trimming cost V 6 bases and J 7 bases, with 9 bases left between them. The CDR3 length is 12 residues.

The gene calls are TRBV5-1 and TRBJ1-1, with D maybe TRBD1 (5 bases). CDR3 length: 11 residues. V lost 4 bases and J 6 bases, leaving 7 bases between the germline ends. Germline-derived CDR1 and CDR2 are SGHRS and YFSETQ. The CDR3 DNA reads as TGCGCCAGCAGCGGGGCCGCTGAAGCTTTCTTT. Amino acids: CASSGAAEAFF.